This TCR beta chain comes out of a study of T cells in women clearing cervical HPV infection. Whole-study context: HLA type could not be excluded as a confounder. Study-wide results and caveats: TRBV6-7 abundance was lower in cases than controls (around 0.1% versus 0.15%). A classifier using richness and V gene abundances reached an AUC of 0.83.

Sequencing was performed with immunoSEQ multiplex PCR; in TCRdb, only in-frame clones are kept and a portion is missing. This listing includes 20,000 or so clones. V lost 6 bases and J lost 8; bases outside the gene matches: 4. The germline CDR1 and CDR2 sequences are LNHDA and SQIVND (reference sequence). This CDR3 region has 13 residues. With regard to this clone: The antigen is not known. The read halts 3 residues ahead of the CDR3 end, with the missing end drawn from the germline J gene.

The clonotype was recovered from a woman aged 18 to 75 with a cervical HPV16 infection that either progressed to CIN3+ or cleared (not recorded which). Sequencing was done on a sample of blood buffy coat. The chain uses TRBV19 and TRBJ1-4; 9 nucleotides align to TRBD1. This CDR3 reads CASRDRGEEKLFF. Partial CDR3 DNA: TGTGCCAGTAGGGACAGGGGAGAAGAAAAA.